The subject of this entry is one T cell receptor (beta chain). This record belongs to a study of blood T cell repertoires in COVID-19. Study-wide context: COVID-19 samples, acute and convalescent, were from the United States, Italy and Spain. The cDNA or gDNA used as material had been derived from T cells, B-cell-depleted T cells, or PBMCs.

The germline V gene encodes CDR1 SGDLS and CDR2 YYNGEE. V was clipped by 4 bases and J by 2 bases; unmatched bases: 6. This CDR3 spans 15 amino acids. Original handling: Researchers report that nucleated cell counts were estimated from reference gene primer amplification. Assay: immunoSEQ multiplex PCR; the TCRdb copy retains only in-frame clones and omits some. D and trimming were read from the DNA, whereas the V and J calls and clone size are those reported in that table. Altogether approximately 190,000 clones are present, around nine tenths being singletons, with the ten largest covering roughly 6.2%.

Sequencing was done on a sample of peripheral blood. The receptor comes from a woman aged 40 to 50 who had recovered from COVID-19. The chain combines TRBV9 with TRBJ2-1; 7 positions agree with TRBD1. The CDR3 DNA is TGTGCCAGCAGCCCTGGACAGGTAACCTACAATGAGCAGTTCTTC. It specifies CASSPGQVTYNEQFF.